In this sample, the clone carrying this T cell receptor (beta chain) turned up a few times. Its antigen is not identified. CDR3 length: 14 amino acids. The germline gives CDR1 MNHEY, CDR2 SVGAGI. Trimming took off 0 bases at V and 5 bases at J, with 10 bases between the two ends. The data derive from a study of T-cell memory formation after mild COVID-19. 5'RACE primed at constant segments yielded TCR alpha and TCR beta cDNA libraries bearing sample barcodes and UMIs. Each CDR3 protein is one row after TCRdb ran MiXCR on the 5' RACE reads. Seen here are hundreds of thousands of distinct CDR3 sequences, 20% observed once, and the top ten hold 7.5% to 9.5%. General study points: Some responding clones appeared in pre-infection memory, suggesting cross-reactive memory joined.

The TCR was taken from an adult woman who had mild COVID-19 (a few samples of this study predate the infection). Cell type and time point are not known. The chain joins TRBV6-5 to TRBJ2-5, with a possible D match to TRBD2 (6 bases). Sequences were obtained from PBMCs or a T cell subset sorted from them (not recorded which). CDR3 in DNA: TGTGCCAGCAGTTACTCTACTAGCAGCGAGACCCAGTACTTC. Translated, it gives CASSYSTSSETQYF.